What follows is one T cell receptor (beta chain) and its context. This record belongs to a study of blood T cell repertoires in COVID-19. TCRdb's table, derived via immunoSEQ multiplex PCR, lists solely in-frame clones and lacks some. The sample has more than 300,000 clones; approximately 90% are singletons. The ends were cut back, 0 bases at V and 6 bases at J, with 17 bases in the middle. The germline CDR1 and CDR2 sequences are SGHDN and FVKESK. The CDR3 is 16 residues long. The sequencing input was PBMCs or T cells enriched from blood (not recorded which). The chain joins TRBV14 to TRBJ1-1; D is undetermined. The sequence was obtained from a woman aged 40 to 55 who had been exposed to COVID-19. CDR3 loop: CASSQDDGRRASEAFF. The CDR3 DNA follows: TGTGCCAGCAGCCAAGATGACGGAAGGAGGGCGTCTGAAGCTTTCTTT.